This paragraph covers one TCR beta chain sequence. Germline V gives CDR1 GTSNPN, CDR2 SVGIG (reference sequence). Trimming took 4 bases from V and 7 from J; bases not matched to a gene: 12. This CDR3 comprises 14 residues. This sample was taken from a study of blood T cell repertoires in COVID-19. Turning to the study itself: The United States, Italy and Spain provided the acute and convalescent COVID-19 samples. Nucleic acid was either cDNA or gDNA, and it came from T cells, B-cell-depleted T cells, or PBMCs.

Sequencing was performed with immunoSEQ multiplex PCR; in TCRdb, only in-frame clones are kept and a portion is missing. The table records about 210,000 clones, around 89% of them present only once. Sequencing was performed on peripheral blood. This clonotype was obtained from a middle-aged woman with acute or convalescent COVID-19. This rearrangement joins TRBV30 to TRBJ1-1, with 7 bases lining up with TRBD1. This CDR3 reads CAWTPRGRGSEAFF. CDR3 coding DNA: TGTGCCTGGACCCCACGGGGCAGGGGGAGTGAAGCTTTCTTT.